This TCR beta chain came from a study of cytomegalovirus exposure and HLA in healthy donors (dated by TCRdb to about 2017). General notes on the study: In an earlier analysis of 550 to 750 of the donors, approximately 260 Gb of sequence data and 90 million to 130 million unique TCR beta sequences from roughly 200 million T cells were reported. A later analysis re-analyzed previously published TCR beta repertoires from several hundred donors and added high-resolution HLA genotyping to study TCR occurrence patterns. In addition to the first cohort of 666 subjects, a separate validation cohort of approximately 130 different subjects was used. An earlier analysis of approximately 630 of the donors applied high-throughput TCR beta sequencing to assess whether each TCR beta V gene segment acted as functional or pseudogenic. HLA typing covered class I and class II loci at four-digit resolution. The study used immunosequencing to profile the T cell repertoires of several hundred subjects and linked those repertoires to cytomegalovirus serostatus. Across 300 to 500 genotyped donors of the cohort, an average of about 240,000 unique TCR beta nucleotide sequences per donor were sequenced, and around 20% of those sequences were non-productive. Roughly 300 gigabases of sequencing data and around 85 million unique TCR sequences made up an early release that covered some 640 HLA-typed donors. Typing coverage differed by locus: A, B, C, DRB1 and DQB1 were typed in roughly 620-640 donors, DQA1 in approximately 520, DPA1 in 600 to 610, and DPB1 in just under 490. In the later analysis, no new phenotypic data were used to find candidate immune exposures; instead, reliance was placed on TCR beta sequences and their occurrence across donors. All discovery cohort repertoires had been generated on a single sequencing platform. To predict cytomegalovirus infection status, the study combined high-throughput TCR immunosequencing, statistical association of individual TCRs with disease status, and machine learning. In a later genetic analysis, genome-wide SNP genotypes for about 65% of the 666 donors were used, and that subset was treated as a discovery cohort. Of the roughly 390 genotyped donors, 65% to 90% were placed in the genetic ancestry cluster associated with self-reported Caucasian donors. Donor age, sex, ethnicity and CMV serostatus were compiled together with the repertoire data. Roughly five DR-DQ haplotypes were handled as single units for association and clustering, since linkage in the cohort was strong. The study was designed to test whether signatures of past pathogen exposure could be identified by cataloging public T cell receptors. What the research found in general, with its limitations: Assigning TCR associations to individual alleles was difficult when HLA alleles, especially DR and DQ, strongly co-occurred. At a false discovery rate of 0.05, a later analysis linked 16,000 or so TCR beta sequences to specific HLA alleles. A later analysis found that TCR association rates varied across HLA loci, with DRB1 alleles showing the most associated TCRs and HLA-C alleles the fewest. A later genetic analysis reported fewer N-insertions in productive TCRs among donors in an Asian-associated ancestry cluster than the roughly 700-donor mean. Some 16 rarely observed V segments, including chromosome 9 orphons, were excluded from the earlier analysis of almost 600 of the donors because counts were too low. The study gave a list of about 160 TCR beta chains associated with cytomegalovirus. Cytomegalovirus status was reported to be diagnosed by the classifier with high specificity and sensitivity in both the original and validation cohorts. Several of the top co-occurrence clusters appeared to be linked to parvovirus B19, influenza, CMV and Epstein-Barr virus, according to a later analysis. According to the authors, the approach could potentially be generalized to other disease states and immunological phenotypes. In a later analysis, HLA-associated TCR beta chains showed more clonal expansion and lower generation probabilities than non-associated chains that were equally common. The presence/absence analyses assumed that sequencing depth was roughly uniform across donors, and that assumption may not be true. In an earlier analysis of around 500 of the donors, most TCR beta V segments appeared in productive rearrangements about 87% or about 30% of the time, broadly matching IMGT annotations. In this cohort, only TCR beta chains were sequenced, and detectable features were limited by the absence of alpha or paired-chain data. The sequencing pipeline was judged likely to have produced a cluster of highly shared sequence variants as a technical artifact. The only immune exposure information available for the cohort was CMV serostatus. A later analysis found that most CMV-associated TCR beta chains appeared HLA-restricted, with HLA associations seemingly driven largely by CMV exposure. Some IMGT-functional V segments, including TRBV6-2 and TRBV6-3, could not be told apart with the 87-base-pair reads, so those segments were excluded. In vitro tests confirmed that a few of the cytomegalovirus-associated TCR beta chains recognize cytomegalovirus antigens. An association between a missense DCLRE1C variant and V-gene and J-gene trimming of TCR beta chains was found in a later genetic analysis and replicated in an independent cohort. Across donors, most TCR sequences were observed very rarely, whereas some public TCRs were present in many individuals. Correlated functional status among segregating V segments might be attributable to linkage disequilibrium, but an unknown experimental factor could not be ruled out. A further reported finding was that TCR beta sequences accurately predicted the HLA-A and HLA-B alleles for most subjects in the first cohort. HLA typing was unavailable for some donors at each locus, so association tests used only the typed subset.

Points on this clone: There is no known antigen for this receptor. There are no base qualities to consult, and no much larger clone falls within one base.

The cohort was made up of 500 to 800 healthy bone marrow donors. At the time of sampling, every cohort member was nominally healthy, though immune exposures that went unrecorded were likely present. The donor was CMV seronegative and was included in the group of under 450 seronegative cohort members. Each donor provided a peripheral blood sample, and peripheral blood mononuclear cells were used for TCR beta sequencing. The Qiagen DNeasy Blood Extraction Kit was used to extract genomic DNA from the blood cell samples. Library preparation was by the immunoSEQ multiplex PCR assay. For the multiplex PCR, a mixture combining 60 forward primers for TCR Vbeta segments and 13 reverse primers for TCR Jbeta segments was used. The CDR3 region of rearranged TCR beta genes was amplified from genomic DNA with a multiplex PCR assay. On the Illumina HiSeq System, the amplified TCR beta libraries were sequenced as 87-base-pair reads. The authors' pipeline ran thus. In a later analysis, 70 million to 95 million unique TCR beta chains were counted across the 500 to 700 repertoires, and approximately 11 million of these chains were shared by at least two donors. Raw reads were error-corrected and collapsed into unique sequences by a nearest-neighbor algorithm in which closely related sequences were merged to remove PCR and sequencing errors. Alignment of CDR3 sequences to IMGT reference sequences was used to assign V, D and J gene segments. For a sequence to be retained, a match of at least six nucleotides was required to both a V gene segment and a J gene segment. Rearrangements were called productive when the CDR3 lacked stop codons and stayed in frame with V and J; all others were non-productive. Following IMGT convention, CDR3 was defined as the stretch from the second conserved V-encoded cysteine to the conserved J-encoded phenylalanine. Sequences without an unambiguous match to a single V gene segment were excluded from the earlier analysis of 450 to 650 of the donors. An earlier analysis of 587 of the donors called V segments functional above 56.7% productive rearrangements and segregating when the between-donor standard deviation exceeded 5%. A statistical classification framework was developed to diagnose cytomegalovirus status using the catalog of TCR beta chain sequences. V and J gene assignment, in a later analysis, came from comparing TCR nucleotide sequences with IMGT/GENE-DB human TR gene sequences. In a later analysis, CDR3 sequences and most-parsimonious VDJ recombination scenarios were assigned using the TCRdist pipeline. In a later analysis, each TCR beta chain was defined by its CDR3 amino acid sequence together with its V-gene family, and reads lacking a unique V-gene family were excluded. A later analysis removed 592 highly shared, low-generation-probability nucleotide sequences to deal with suspected cross-contamination and a sequencing artifact. In a later analysis, a clonal expansion index was calculated for each public chain from normalized within-repertoire ranks of inferred template counts. Generation probabilities in a later analysis came from a VDJ recombination model fitted to out-of-frame rearrangements, and those results were checked against IGoR. In a later analysis, hypergeometric tests were used to score TCR-TCR, TCR-HLA and TCR-CMV co-occurrence, with a repertoire-size bias correction applied to TCR pairs. To estimate false discovery rates, a later analysis permuted the HLA or CMV assignments 20 times. In a later analysis, co-occurring TCRs were grouped using DBSCAN, with TCRdist sequence similarity added in when clustering inside HLA-allele-positive subsets. For co-occurrence clustering, repertoires with fewer than 30,000 or more than 120,000 public chains were excluded, along with a handful of repertoires with anomalous nucleotide sharing. Not all clones reach the TCRdb copy of this immuneACCESS table, which keeps in-frame sequences only. Checked studies attribute under half of the gap to unresolved V genes and leave the rest unexplained. V, J and clone size are taken as reported in that table, and D and trimming were inferred from the DNA itself. This sample is represented by 200,000 to 250,000 clones; roughly 80% of them were singletons. The ten largest account for 0.22% of the sample.

The CDR3 runs 14 amino acids, cysteine and phenylalanine included. Just CDR3 DNA is preserved here, 42 bases in frame from base 1. Germline trimming: 4 bases from V, 7 bases from J; junction bases outside gene matches: 4. CDR1 and CDR2 were assigned from the germline V gene (reference sequence) as SEHNR and FQNEAQ. This receptor was obtained from a girl aged 2 to 10 in good health and CMV-seronegative. The sample was PBMCs. The rearrangement joined TRBV7-9 to TRBJ1-2; the junction holds 12 bases that match TRBD1. The CDR3 has the sequence CASSSGQGAVGYTF. The base sequence is TGTGCCAGCAGCTCGGGACAGGGGGCGGTTGGCTACACCTTC.